The T cell receptor beta chain described here comes from a study of T cells expressing NK-cell markers. Whole-study context: Researchers got TCR beta repertoires out of sorted CD3+CD56+NKG2C+, CD3+CD56+NKG2C- and CD3+CD56-NKG2C+ T cells.

TCRdb processed the 5' RACE reads again and assigns one entry to each CDR3 protein, with no DNA. Recorded for this sample: fewer than 400,000 distinct CDR3 sequences. Germline loops: CDR1 SQVTM, CDR2 ANQGSEA. The CDR3 length is 12 residues. About this clonotype: Its antigen is unknown.

Study-level results: The CD3+CD56-NKG2C+ fraction was also led by these clonotypes in four donors. It remained uncertain whether the expanded NKG2C+ T cell clones were specific for HCMV antigens. A range of about 1.0-7.5% of CD8+ T cells consisted of dominant NKG2C+ clonotypes in six donors.

J is TRBJ2-7 and V is TRBV29-1; no DNA is available, so the TRBD2 call from TCRdb remains unchecked. The sample consisted of blood T cells: a sorted CD56 or NKG2C T cell subset, CD4+ or CD8+ T cells, or bulk PBMC T cells (not recorded which). The receptor's source is a man aged 18-69 years in good health. CDR3: CSGEQGPGEQYF.